This section outlines one TCR beta chain sequence together with its context. Some clones are missing from TCRdb's copy, which holds only in-frame ones; the method was immunoSEQ multiplex PCR. This sample yields tens of thousands of clones, of which 85% to 90% are seen a single time; 0.4% to 0.55% belongs to the top ten. This record belongs to a study of OX40 agonist ivuxolimab in advanced cancers. Germline loops: CDR1 WSHSY, CDR2 SAAADI. The CDR3 sequence is 17 residues long. V shed 3 bases, J shed 6 bases, and the junction held 14 bases outside the gene matches. This receptor was identified in an adult with an advanced solid tumor such as melanoma, head and neck, liver or kidney cancer. V usage is TRBV10-2 and J usage is TRBJ2-7; 10 bases agree with TRBD2. The source material was CD4+ or CD8+ T cells sorted from blood, sampled in a trial of the OX40 agonist ivuxolimab. For the CDR3, the DNA is TGCGCCAGCAGTGATCTTATTAGGAGCGGGAGGGCATCCGAGCAGTACTTC. This sequence encodes CASSDLIRSGRASEQYF.